These 11 T cell receptor beta chains share one sample of origin, sequenced in a study of molecular identifiers for immune sequencing clone quantification. Each CDR3 protein gets one entry after TCRdb re-called the PCR reads with MiXCR. The table shows about 500,000 distinct CDR3 sequences, with about a fifth occurring only once. Material: naive CD8+ T cells from blood, with Jurkat cell RNA spiked in. Subset here: FACS-sorted CD8+CD4-CCR7+CD45RA+ naive T cells. The receptors here all came from a human donor in good health. Some libraries in this study had Jurkat cell RNA spiked in.

The chain employs TRBV5-6 and TRBJ1-1; D is perhaps TRBD1 (5 bases). Germline values: CDR1 SGHDT, CDR2 YYEEEE. CDR3 length equals 15 residues. Between the trimmed V and J ends, which lost 0 bases and 4 bases, there was a span of 13 bases. CDR3 sequence (DNA): TGTGCCAGCAGCTTGGGAACAGGCTGGATCACTGAAGCTTTCTTT. This gives the protein CASSLGTGWITEAFF.

On this clonotype: A read error may account for a junction end that differs from germline. The chain joins TRBV3-1 to TRBJ1-1, with 7 positions matching TRBD1. CDR3 length: 16 residues. The germline V gene encodes CDR1 LGHDT and CDR2 YNNKEL (reference sequence). CDR3 sequence: CAGSPHPGQQNTEAFF. As DNA, the CDR3 is TGTGCCGGCAGTCCACACCCGGGACAGCAAAACACTGAAGCTTTCTTT.

The chain employs TRBV4-3 and TRBJ2-3, with D hard to call. Trimming left V 2 bases short and J 0 bases short, with 24 bases between. This CDR3 is 20 amino acids long. Germline assignment: CDR1 LGHNA and CDR2 YSLEER. The CDR3 DNA reads as TGCGCCAGCAGCCAAACTTTTCCTGGATGGGGTAACTATAGCACAGATACGCAGTATTTT. The encoded protein is CASSQTFPGWGNYSTDTQYF.

In the case of this clonotype: A junction end diverges from the germline sequence, so it may reflect a read error. V usage is TRBV28 and J usage is TRBJ2-2, with D tentatively TRBD2 (6 bases). CDR1 and CDR2 from the germline V gene are MDHEN and SYDVKM. The CDR3 sequence is 15 residues long. Here the CDR3 reads CAGSLYRESTGELFF. The DNA of the CDR3 is TGTGCCGGCAGTTTGTATCGGGAGAGCACCGGGGAGCTGTTTTTT.

In this sample, this clonotype turned up a few times. This chain links TRBV7-3 with TRBJ1-1; the match to TRBD1 covers 7 bases. Germline V CDR1 and CDR2: SGHTA, FQGTGA. The CDR3 has 20 residues. J lost 2 bases, V lost 0 bases, and 18 bases had no gene match. The CDR3, as DNA: TGTGCCAGCAGCTTAACGGCTCGGGGTACACAGGGGCGTTGCAACACTGAAGCTTTCTTT. It codes for CASSLTARGTQGRCNTEAFF.

This clonotype was seen at least ten times. V usage is TRBV13 and J usage is TRBJ2-3, with a tentative D call TRBD1 (5 bases). Germline CDR1 and CDR2: PRHDT and FYEKMQ (reference sequence). V was shortened by 2 bases and J by 6 bases, with 12 bases between the two germline ends. The CDR3 is 14 amino acids. This CDR3 reads CASSLSAGLDTQYF. The CDR3 DNA reads TGTGCCAGCAGCTTATCGGCAGGGTTGGATACGCAGTATTTT. The full variable domain, rest sourced from reference TRBV13 and TRBJ2-3, is AAGVIQSPRHLIKEKRETATLKCYPIPRHDTVYWYQQGPGQDPQFLISFYEKMQSDKGSIPDRFSAQQFSDYHSELNMSSLELGDSALYFCASSLSAGLDTQYFGPGTRLTVL.

Details on this clonotype: A clone one base away is much larger, so this may be a read error. The rearrangement uses TRBV4-1 and TRBJ2-5; D uncertain. This CDR3 contains 14 residues. Looked up from germline, CDR1 is MGHRA and CDR2 is YSYEKL. The DNA for the CDR3 is TGCGTCAGCAGCCAAGACCGGACGGAAGAGACCCAGTACTTC. Translated: CVSSQDRTEETQYF.

The chain joins TRBV9 to TRBJ1-5, with 8 bases matching TRBD1. CDR1 is SGDLS and CDR2 is YYNGEE in the germline V gene. The length of the CDR3 is 18 residues. J lost 2 bases, V lost 0 bases, and 10 bases had no gene match. The CDR3 reads CASSVVEGDRGGNQPQHF. The DNA of the CDR3 is TGTGCCAGCAGCGTAGTGGAGGGAGACAGGGGAGGCAATCAGCCCCAGCATTTT.

There are many counts of this clonotype. The chain recombines TRBV28 with TRBJ1-2, with D possibly TRBD1 on 5 matching bases. The germline V gene has CDR1 MDHEN and CDR2 SYDVKM. V was cut by 10 bases and J by 2 bases, with 26 bases left in between. This CDR3 is 17 amino acids long. CDR3 coding DNA: TGTGCCACCCGCTCCACCACGGGAGATGGGGCCAACTATGGCTACACCTTC. Protein: CATRSTTGDGANYGYTF.

In this sample, this clonotype turned up many times. The rearrangement uses TRBV27 and TRBJ2-1; the D is unclear. V was trimmed by 6 bases and J by 6 bases, leaving 21 bases between them. The CDR3 is 16 residues long. Germline V gives CDR1 MNHEY, CDR2 SMNVEV (reference sequence). The CDR3: CASRVVVGPVGNEQFF. The CDR3 bases are TGTGCCAGCAGAGTCGTAGTCGGGCCAGTTGGCAATGAGCAGTTCTTC.

With regard to this clonotype: A read error may be the cause here, since a much bigger clone is one base away. The CDR3 bases are TGTGCTAGTGGTTTGGGGACAAGCATAGATACGCAGTATTTT. Translated: CASGLGTSIDTQYF. The J gene is TRBJ2-3, the V gene TRBV12-5, with D possibly TRBD1 on 5 matching bases. The V gene's germline CDR1 is LGHNT and CDR2 FRNRAP. The CDR3 loop spans 14 amino acids.